The clone carrying this T cell receptor (beta chain) counts as medium-sized. What it binds is not known. The data were taken from a study of read filtering for tumor transcriptome and immune sequencing. V was clipped by 5 bases and J by 6 bases; unmatched bases: 8. This CDR3 spans 14 amino acids. Germline loops: CDR1 DFQATT, CDR2 SNEGSKA (reference sequence). The library was built from roughly 400 ng RNA with molecular barcoded adaptors for alpha/delta and beta/gamma chains. TCRdb itself ran the reads through MiXCR, one entry per CDR3 protein. Among around 60,000 distinct CDR3 sequences, about 21% were seen once, and the ten largest hold 11% to 15%. Study-level findings and limits: Single-read clonotypes: roughly 82% of IR-seq clonotypes (around 3.5% of reads), about 70% of RNA-seq clonotypes (roughly 49% of reads). Dropping single-read clonotypes raised IR-seq and RNA-seq shared-clonotype correlation.

The material sequenced was a population of CD138-negative cells sorted from bone marrow. The chain is built from TRBV20-1 and TRBJ2-1, with 9 bases fitting TRBD2. This receptor was identified in a donor over 35 with multiple myeloma. In DNA form, the CDR3 reads TGCAGTGCTTCGACTAGCGGTAAAACCAATGAGCAGTTCTTC. Encoded protein: CSASTSGKTNEQFF.